This is a list of T cell receptor beta chains from one sample in a study of T-cell memory formation after mild COVID-19. Each CDR3 protein gets one entry after TCRdb re-called the 5' RACE reads with MiXCR. This table has roughly 600,000 distinct CDR3 sequences, roughly 18% appearing once. The sample comprised PBMCs or a T cell subset sorted from them (not recorded which). Every receptor here comes from an adult woman who had mild COVID-19 (a few samples of this study predate the infection). Cell type and time point are not known. The CDR3 runs from the conserved cysteine through the conserved F or W. The D gene is left open where the match is weak. Some rows have no size entry. The others give once, few or many, or a class for an expanded clone.

j_gene: TRBJ2-3; len: 14; v_gene: TRBV6-5; d_gene: NA; abundance: few; CDR3nt: TGTGCCAGCAGACCGAGGCGGGGCACAGATACGCAGTATTTT; CDR3aa: CASRPRRGTDTQYF
j_gene: TRBJ2-7; len: 11; v_gene: TRBV30; d_gene: NA; abundance: few; CDR3nt: TGTGCCTGGAGTGCCGCGGATGAGCAGTACTTC; CDR3aa: CAWSAADEQYF
j_gene: TRBJ2-2; len: 18; v_gene: TRBV4-2; d_gene: TRBD2; abundance: NA; CDR3nt: TGTGCCAGCAGCCAACAGGGAAACGCGGGAGTACTTTTCGGGGAGCTGTTTTTT; CDR3aa: CASSQQGNAGVLFGELFF
j_gene: TRBJ2-1; len: 15; v_gene: TRBV7-2; d_gene: TRBD2; abundance: many; CDR3nt: TGTGCCAGCCGAGGCGGGCGGGGGTCCTACAATGAGCAGTTCTTC; CDR3aa: CASRGGRGSYNEQFF
j_gene: TRBJ2-1; len: 16; v_gene: TRBV4-3; d_gene: TRBD2; abundance: few; CDR3nt: TGCGCCAGCAGCCAAGAGGGGATAGCGGGAGTAGGTGAGCAGTTCTTC; CDR3aa: CASSQEGIAGVGEQFF
j_gene: TRBJ2-2; len: 13; v_gene: TRBV5-1; d_gene: NA; abundance: NA; CDR3nt: TGCGCCAGCAGCACCAGCTCCCCCGGGGAGCTGTTTTTT; CDR3aa: CASSTSSPGELFF
j_gene: TRBJ2-3; len: 16; v_gene: TRBV11-2; d_gene: NA; abundance: NA; CDR3nt: TGTGCCAGCAGCTTAAAGGAGCGGCGGAGCACAGATACGCAGTATTTT; CDR3aa: CASSLKERRSTDTQYF
j_gene: TRBJ1-1; len: 11; v_gene: TRBV19; d_gene: NA; abundance: few; CDR3nt: TGTGCCAGTATGAGACCCGGGTTCGCTTTCTTT; CDR3aa: CASMRPGFAFF
j_gene: TRBJ1-1; len: 15; v_gene: TRBV4-3; d_gene: TRBD1; abundance: few; CDR3nt: TGCGCCAGCAGCCAGAACAGGGGATTTGACACTGAAGCTTTCTTT; CDR3aa: CASSQNRGFDTEAFF
j_gene: TRBJ1-1; len: 15; v_gene: TRBV11-2; d_gene: NA; abundance: NA; CDR3nt: TGTGCCAGCAGCTTAGAGGCCAGGGTCCCCACTGAAGCTTTCTTT; CDR3aa: CASSLEARVPTEAFF
j_gene: TRBJ2-3; len: 14; v_gene: TRBV5-1; d_gene: TRBD1; abundance: many; CDR3nt: TGCGCCAGCAGCTCGGACAGGAGCACAGATACGCAGTATTTT; CDR3aa: CASSSDRSTDTQYF
j_gene: TRBJ1-1; len: 15; v_gene: TRBV12-3/TRBV12-4; d_gene: TRBD1; abundance: NA; CDR3nt: TGTGCCAGCAGTTTCTTGACAGGGGCGGGAACTGAAGCTTTCTTT; CDR3aa: CASSFLTGAGTEAFF
j_gene: TRBJ2-5; len: 17; v_gene: TRBV7-9; d_gene: TRBD2; abundance: NA; CDR3nt: TGTGCCAGCAGCTTAGGCCCTGATGCTAGCGGCCAAGAGACCCAGTACTTC; CDR3aa: CASSLGPDASGQETQYF
j_gene: TRBJ2-3; len: 17; v_gene: TRBV12-3/TRBV12-4; d_gene: TRBD1; abundance: few; CDR3nt: TGTGCCAGCAGTCCCGAGCCCGGGACAGGGTACACAGATACGCAGTATTTT; CDR3aa: CASSPEPGTGYTDTQYF
j_gene: TRBJ2-7; len: 15; v_gene: TRBV18; d_gene: NA; abundance: many; CDR3nt: TGTGCCAGCTCACCCAGTACCGGTAACTCCTACGAGCAGTACTTC; CDR3aa: CASSPSTGNSYEQYF
j_gene: TRBJ1-2; len: 13; v_gene: TRBV5-1; d_gene: NA; abundance: many; CDR3nt: TGCGCCAGCAGCTTGGATCCTAACTATGGCTACACCTTC; CDR3aa: CASSLDPNYGYTF
j_gene: TRBJ2-5; len: 11; v_gene: TRBV12-5; d_gene: NA; abundance: few; CDR3nt: TGTGCTAGTGGATGGGGCACCACCCAGTACTTC; CDR3aa: CASGWGTTQYF
j_gene: TRBJ2-7; len: 12; v_gene: TRBV29-1; d_gene: NA; abundance: NA; CDR3nt: TGCAGCGTTAGTGAAGGAAACCACGAGCAGTACTTC; CDR3aa: CSVSEGNHEQYF
j_gene: TRBJ1-3; len: 14; v_gene: TRBV7-3; d_gene: TRBD1; abundance: NA; CDR3nt: TGTGCCAGCAGCCCGACAGGGGGTGGAAACACCATATATTTT; CDR3aa: CASSPTGGGNTIYF
j_gene: TRBJ2-3; len: 15; v_gene: TRBV9; d_gene: TRBD2; abundance: few; CDR3nt: TGTGCCAGCAGCCCCAGGACTAGCGGGAGCGCTACGCAGTATTTT; CDR3aa: CASSPRTSGSATQYF
j_gene: TRBJ2-5; len: 14; v_gene: TRBV27; d_gene: NA; abundance: few; CDR3nt: TGTGCCAGCATGCGGGGGCTACATATGGAGACCCAGTACTTC; CDR3aa: CASMRGLHMETQYF
j_gene: TRBJ1-2; len: 13; v_gene: TRBV10-3; d_gene: TRBD1; abundance: NA; CDR3nt: TGTGCCACCCTCTCCGGGACAGGCTTTGGCTACACCTTC; CDR3aa: CATLSGTGFGYTF